This T cell receptor beta chain was captured in a study of blood T cell repertoires in COVID-19. Turning to the study itself: The study drew acute and convalescent COVID-19 samples from the United States, Italy and Spain. Sources were T cells, B-cell-depleted T cells, or PBMCs; the material itself was cDNA or gDNA.

The authors' processing: Estimated nucleated cell counts came from reference gene primer amplification. The table came from immunoSEQ multiplex PCR; TCRdb's copy has only in-frame clones and leaves some out. Clone size and the V and J calls come from that table; the DNA yielded D and trimming. Of about 270,000 clones listed, approximately 89% are singletons. Contact with a PCR-confirmed or clinician-diagnosed COVID-19 case occurred within 2 weeks of entry. Germline CDR1 reads SNHLY; CDR2 reads FYNNEI. CDR3 length: 15 amino acids. V was pared by 4 bases and J by 4 bases, with 8 bases of the junction left unmatched.

The chain employs TRBV2 and TRBJ1-1, with TRBD1 identical over 8 bases. The specimen was PBMCs or T cells enriched from blood (not recorded which). The receptor was isolated from a man aged 40-49 years who had been exposed to COVID-19. The CDR3 region has the DNA TGTGCCAGCAGTGTGGCAGGGGGCAGGGGCACTGAAGCTTTCTTT. Amino acid sequence: CASSVAGGRGTEAFF.